A selection of T cell receptor beta chains follows, all from one sample in a study of T cells in Graves' hyperthyroidism and ophthalmopathy. Using its own MiXCR run on the multiplex PCR reads, TCRdb lists one record per CDR3 protein. The sample carries hundreds of thousands of distinct CDR3 sequences, roughly 50% recorded once. Source material: peripheral blood or thyroid tissue (not recorded which). The receptors stem from a woman under 30 with Graves' hyperthyroidism. CDR3s include the opening cysteine and the closing phenylalanine or tryptophan. D genes are given only for firm matches. Expanded clones are given a class, and other clones once, few, many or no size at all.

>TRBJ2-5|TRBD1|NA|TRBV5-6
CASSTPNRGWETQYF
TGTGCCAGCAGCACACCCAACAGGGGCTGGGAGACCCAGTACTTC
>TRBJ1-4|NA|NA|TRBV7-9
CASSATGRGEKLFF
TGTGCCAGCAGCGCTACAGGGAGAGGCGAAAAACTGTTTTTT
>TRBJ2-2|TRBD1|few|TRBV7-3
CASRDREPTGELFF
TGTGCTAGCCGGGACAGGGAACCCACCGGGGAGCTGTTTTTT
>TRBJ1-2|NA|many|TRBV24-1
CATSDGDIYGYTF
TGTGCCACCAGTGATGGGGACATCTATGGCTACACCTTC
>TRBJ1-1|NA|few|TRBV7-2
CASNPRGVRTEAFF
TGTGCCAGCAACCCTCGAGGGGTCCGCACTGAAGCTTTCTTT
>TRBJ1-4|NA|few|TRBV19
CASSISRATNEKLFF
TGTGCCAGTAGTATCTCTCGAGCAACTAATGAAAAACTGTTTTTT
>TRBJ2-5|NA|NA|TRBV10-3
CAISPPRDGPAQYF
TGTGCCATCAGTCCACCCCGCGACGGCCCGGCCCAGTACTTC
>TRBJ1-1|NA|NA|TRBV7-3
CASSLDSEANTEAFF
TGTGCCAGCAGCCTTGACAGCGAGGCGAACACTGAAGCTTTCTTT
>TRBJ1-4|NA|NA|TRBV5-1
CASSLEGVNYNEKLFF
TGCGCCAGCAGCTTGGAGGGGGTGAACTATAATGAAAAACTGTTTTTT
>TRBJ2-7|NA|NA|TRBV15
CATSSDDYEQYF
TGTGCCACCAGCAGCGACGACTACGAGCAGTACTTC
>TRBJ2-5|NA|NA|TRBV7-2
CASSLLIWASSWETQYF
TGTGCCAGCAGCTTATTAATTTGGGCTAGCTCGTGGGAGACCCAGTACTTC
>TRBJ2-5|NA|many|TRBV7-6
CASSFLGGKETQYF
TGTGCCAGCAGCTTCCTAGGAGGCAAAGAGACCCAGTACTTC
>TRBJ2-7|NA|NA|TRBV20-1
CSAVRDYEQYF
TGCAGTGCAGTGAGGGACTACGAGCAGTACTTC
>TRBJ2-7|TRBD2|many|TRBV7-2
CASSPGRTSGYEQYF
TGTGCCAGCAGCCCCGGACGGACTAGCGGCTACGAGCAGTACTTC
>TRBJ2-5|TRBD1|NA|TRBV2
CASSGDRAQYF
TGTGCCAGCAGTGGAGACAGGGCCCAGTACTTC
>TRBJ1-1|TRBD1|NA|TRBV29-1
CSVERDRGDAFF
TGCAGCGTTGAACGGGACAGGGGGGACGCTTTCTTT
>TRBJ2-6|NA|many|TRBV7-3
CASSLNRRAGANVLTF
TGTGCCAGCAGCTTAAATCGGAGGGCTGGGGCCAACGTCCTGACTTTC
>TRBJ1-2|NA|many|TRBV7-2
CASSQRGGLYGYTF
TGTGCCAGCAGCCAACGTGGAGGGCTCTATGGCTACACCTTC
>TRBJ1-2|TRBD1|few|TRBV2
CASRSFDRDYGYTF
TGTGCCAGCAGGAGTTTCGACAGGGACTATGGCTACACCTTC
>TRBJ2-7|NA|NA|TRBV7-9
CASELQGSYEQYF
TGTGCCAGTGAGCTACAGGGTTCCTACGAGCAGTACTTC
>TRBJ2-2|TRBD1|few|TRBV24-1
CATSQGAGTGELFF
TGTGCCACCAGTCAGGGGGCGGGCACCGGGGAGCTGTTTTTT
>TRBJ1-4|NA|NA|TRBV7-2
CASSWGLAGEKLFF
TGTGCCAGCAGCTGGGGACTAGCGGGTGAAAAACTGTTTTTT
>TRBJ1-4|NA|many|TRBV7-9
CASSTYGEKLFF
TGTGCCAGCAGCACATACGGTGAAAAACTGTTTTTT
>TRBJ2-5|NA|NA|TRBV2
CASSEGQGIRQETQYF
TGTGCCAGCAGTGAAGGGCAGGGAATACGCCAAGAGACCCAGTACTTC
>TRBJ1-2|NA|many|TRBV10-3
CAISPAAENYGYTF
TGTGCCATCAGCCCCGCGGCCGAAAACTATGGCTACACCTTC
>TRBJ1-2|NA|NA|TRBV25-1
CASSDRSGYTF
TGTGCCAGCAGTGACAGAAGTGGCTACACCTTC
>TRBJ1-4|NA|NA|TRBV20-1
CSANVASEKLFF
TGCAGTGCTAACGTGGCTTCAGAAAAACTGTTTTTT
>TRBJ1-3|NA|NA|TRBV10-3
CAISGSGASGNTIYF
TGTGCCATCTCGGGGTCTGGGGCCTCTGGAAACACCATATATTTT
>TRBJ2-5|NA|NA|TRBV24-1
CATSDGQGQYF
TGTGCCACCAGTGATGGACAAGGGCAGTACTTC
>TRBJ1-5|NA|NA|TRBV24-1
CATAPVGDSNQPQHF
TGTGCCACCGCACCAGTGGGAGATAGCAATCAGCCCCAGCATTTT
>TRBJ1-1|NA|NA|TRBV2
CASSFDSLNTEAFF
TGTGCCAGCAGTTTTGACAGCTTGAACACTGAAGCTTTCTTT
>TRBJ2-6|NA|many|TRBV2
CASSPDSPSGANVLTF
TGTGCCAGCAGCCCGGACAGCCCCTCTGGGGCCAACGTCCTGACTTTC
>TRBJ1-5|NA|NA|TRBV20-1
CSARDRLGRGQPQHF
TGCAGTGCTAGAGATCGGTTAGGGCGCGGTCAGCCCCAGCATTTT
>TRBJ1-1|NA|NA|TRBV7-2
CASSLATDTEAFF
TGTGCCAGCAGCTTAGCTACGGACACTGAAGCTTTCTTT
>TRBJ2-5|NA|NA|TRBV11-2
CASSPRTKKDQETQYF
TGTGCCAGCAGCCCTCGGACTAAGAAGGACCAAGAGACCCAGTACTTC
>TRBJ2-7|NA|few|TRBV10-3
CASSYADSFSYEQYF
TGTGCCAGCAGTTACGCGGACAGCTTCTCCTACGAGCAGTACTTC
>TRBJ1-1|NA|many|TRBV2
CASLKGTEAFF
TGTGCCAGTCTGAAGGGGACTGAAGCTTTCTTT
>TRBJ1-2|TRBD1|NA|TRBV29-1
CAWRPPTGDSYGYTF
TGTGCCTGGAGACCCCCGACAGGGGATAGCTATGGCTACACCTTC
>TRBJ1-2|NA|NA|TRBV7-2
CASSLDPDSLNYGYTF
TGTGCCAGCAGCTTAGACCCGGACAGCCTTAACTATGGCTACACCTTC
>TRBJ2-7|TRBD2|NA|TRBV9
CASSVGGRGRYEQYF
TGTGCCAGCAGCGTAGGCGGGAGGGGGCGATACGAGCAGTACTTC
>TRBJ2-2|NA|few|TRBV24-1
CATSDWDVGPGELFF
TGTGCCACCAGTGATTGGGACGTCGGCCCCGGGGAGCTGTTTTTT
>TRBJ2-7|TRBD1|NA|TRBV19
CASRLRTGGTYEQYF
TGTGCCAGTAGACTCAGGACAGGGGGGACCTACGAGCAGTACTTC
>TRBJ2-7|TRBD2|few|TRBV20-1
CSARNPTAGELHEQYF
TGCAGTGCTAGAAATCCGACGGCGGGAGAACTTCACGAGCAGTACTTC
>TRBJ1-1|NA|NA|TRBV5-6
CASSSGPHTEAFF
TGTGCCAGCAGCTCTGGCCCACACACTGAAGCTTTCTTT
>TRBJ2-6|TRBD2|once|TRBV10-3
CAIRPFTSGTNVLTF
TGTGCCATCAGACCTTTCACTAGCGGGACCAACGTCCTGACTTTC
>TRBJ1-2|NA|many|TRBV5-1
CASSPQGLRYGYTF
TGCGCCAGCAGCCCACAGGGACTGCGCTATGGCTACACCTTC
>TRBJ2-7|TRBD2|NA|TRBV5-1
CASSLEGLAFSYEQYF
TGTGCCAGCAGCCTTGAGGGACTAGCGTTTTCCTACGAGCAGTACTTC